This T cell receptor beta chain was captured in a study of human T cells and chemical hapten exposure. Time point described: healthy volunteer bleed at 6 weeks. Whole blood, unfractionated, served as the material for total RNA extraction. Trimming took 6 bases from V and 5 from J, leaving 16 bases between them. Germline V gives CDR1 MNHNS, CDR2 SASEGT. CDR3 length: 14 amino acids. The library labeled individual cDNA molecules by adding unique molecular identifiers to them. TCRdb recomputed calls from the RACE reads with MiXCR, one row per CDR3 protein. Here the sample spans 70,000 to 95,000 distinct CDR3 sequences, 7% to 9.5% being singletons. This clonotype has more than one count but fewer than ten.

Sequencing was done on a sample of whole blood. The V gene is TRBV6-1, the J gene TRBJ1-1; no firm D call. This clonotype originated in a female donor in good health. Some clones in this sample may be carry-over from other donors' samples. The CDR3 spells CASSNRPRETEAFF. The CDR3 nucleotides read TGTGCCAGCAGCAACCGGCCGAGGGAGACTGAAGCTTTCTTT.